This T cell receptor beta chain emerged from a study of cytomegalovirus exposure and HLA in healthy donors. Study-wide background: Some 85 million unique TCRs, all from HLA-typed donors, were included in an early release of the data. Overall study results and limits: There were some public TCRs occurring in many donors, but most TCR sequences were rare.

In germline, CDR1 is SGHRS, CDR2 YFSETQ. Trimming removed 7 bases from V and 2 bases from J, with 15 bases in between. The CDR3 is 14 amino acids. Turning to this clone: Its specificity is unknown.

Vbeta (60) and Jbeta (13) primers were used in the PCR. Data came from immunoSEQ multiplex PCR; TCRdb stores just in-frame clones and leaves some out. The sample holds 150,000 to 190,000 clones, around 74% seen once. This chain uses TRBV5-1 with TRBJ2-5, with D unresolved. The TCR sequence derives from a man between 18 and 29 years old in good health and CMV-seronegative. Material: PBMCs. The CDR3 DNA is TGCGCCAGCCACCCGGTGTCGCCGCAAGAGACCCAGTACTTC. Protein: CASHPVSPQETQYF.